The present T cell receptor beta chain was sequenced within a study of blood T cells in healthy people across ages. Background on the study: Using template switching, researchers captured about one barcoded beta molecule for each two T cells.

Together with a sample-barcoded 5' primer, a J-beta primer mix was included in a second PCR lasting about 7 to 12 cycles. TCRdb reanalysed the 5' RACE reads using MiXCR and keeps one entry per CDR3 protein. The repertoire has around 620,000 distinct CDR3 sequences, 27% of them found once; the top ten carry approximately 18%. Donation came from healthy Caucasian individuals in Russia who were aged roughly 6 to 100. They isolated at least 6 million PBMCs from each sample. The germline gives CDR1 MNHNY, CDR2 SVGAGI (reference sequence). Losses at the gene ends were 4 bases for V and 9 bases for J; bases not matched to a gene: 3. CDR3 length: 14 residues.

The TCR originated in a woman between 65 and 79 years old in good health. V usage is TRBV6-6 and J usage is TRBJ2-7; 16 bases fit TRBD2. Sequences were obtained from blood. This CDR3 is CASSLGLAGGRQYF. CDR3 bases: TGTGCCAGCAGTTTGGGACTAGCGGGGGGGAGGCAGTACTTC.